The clone carrying this T cell receptor beta chain was observed many times. The data originate from a study of blood T cells in healthy people across ages. Alongside a J-beta primer mix, a sample-barcoded 5' primer served in a second PCR lasting about 6 to 12 cycles. Paired-end reads containing CDR3 totaled no fewer than 2.5 million for each sample. A single record per CDR3 protein comes from TCRdb applying MiXCR to the 5' RACE reads. In the table there are just over 1 million distinct CDR3 sequences, 45% of which are singletons. The V end lost 7 bases, the J end lost 6 bases, and 24 bases lay between the germline ends. This CDR3 region has 15 residues. Germline assignment: CDR1 SQVTM and CDR2 ANQGSEA.

V usage is TRBV29-1 and J usage is TRBJ2-5; D assignment may be TRBD1 or TRBD2 (7 bases each). The sequenced sample consisted of blood. The sequence came from a woman aged 60 to 75 in good health. The chain's CDR3 is CSDEPAGGGIKTQYF. As DNA, the CDR3 is TGCAGCGACGAACCTGCAGGGGGAGGGATAAAGACCCAGTACTTC.